A selection of T cell receptor beta chains follows, all from one sample in a study of shared clonotypes between healthy human individuals. Measured with immunoSEQ multiplex PCR; TCRdb has only the in-frame clones, and not every one. Of 2 million to 2.5 million clones listed, around 92% are singletons. What was sequenced was naive CD4+ T cells from PBMCs. The source of these receptors is a man aged 18 to 35 in good health. Some clones in this sample may be carry-over from other donors' samples. CDR3s include the opening cysteine and the closing phenylalanine or tryptophan. The D gene is left open where the match is weak.

TRBJ2-7,TRBV9,-,TGTGCCAGCGGATCTAGGTCCAGTGGGTCCTACGAGCAGTACTTC,CASGSRSSGSYEQYF
TRBJ2-7,TRBV4-1,-,TGCGCCAGCAGCCAGAGGGACGGATCCTACGAGCAGTACTTC,CASSQRDGSYEQYF
TRBJ2-6,TRBV28,-,TGTGCCAGCAGACCCACCGGGCGAGGAGGAGCCAACGTCCTGACTTTC,CASRPTGRGGANVLTF
TRBJ2-7,TRBV2,TRBD2,TGTGCCAGCAGGGGTCAAGCGGGGCCCTACGAGCAGTACTTC,CASRGQAGPYEQYF
TRBJ1-2,TRBV30,-,TGTGCCTGGAGTGTACGGGACAACTATGGCTACACCTTC,CAWSVRDNYGYTF
TRBJ2-5,TRBV2,-,TGTGCCAGCGGCAGAGAAGGGGCAGCCGAGACCCAGTACTTC,CASGREGAAETQYF
TRBJ2-5,TRBV5-1,TRBD2,TGCGCCAGCAGGGGGACTAGCGGACAAGAGACCCAGTACTTC,CASRGTSGQETQYF
TRBJ1-4,TRBV25-1,-,TGTGCCAGCAGTGAAGGAGAGTGGGGAGGTGAAAAACTGTTTTTT,CASSEGEWGGEKLFF
TRBJ1-4,TRBV5-3,-,TGTGCCAGAAGCTATGCCGGGGGAGCGGGGTCTAATGAAAAACTGTTTTTT,CARSYAGGAGSNEKLFF
TRBJ2-5,TRBV25-1,TRBD2,TGTGCCAGCAGTGAATCGCTAGCGGGAACTGAGACCCAGTACTTC,CASSESLAGTETQYF
TRBJ2-7,TRBV5-1,-,TGCGCCAGCAGCTTGCGGGGTGGGGGTGAGCAGTACTTC,CASSLRGGGEQYF
TRBJ1-2,TRBV5-1,-,TGCGCCAGCAGCCTGGCTTTTGATGGGTTCGGCTACACCTTC,CASSLAFDGFGYTF